The rows below give T cell receptor beta chains drawn from one sample of a study of cytomegalovirus exposure and HLA in healthy donors. The assay was immunoSEQ multiplex PCR, and TCRdb's table has in-frame clones only and misses some. The repertoire holds about 140,000 clones, with 64% as singletons. Sequenced material: PBMCs. The receptors were gathered from a woman in her forties in good health and CMV-seronegative. The CDR3 runs from the conserved cysteine through the conserved F or W. Each record gives: V gene, CDR3 protein.

TRBV27 | CASSLTGVGNQPQHF
TRBV25-1 | CASSISGTAYEQYF
TRBV9 | CASSPQASRNTEAFF
TRBV29-1 | CSVEGGHSWGGTQYF
TRBV27 | CASSFGQGKAFF
TRBV7-2 | CASSLGGAAFF
TRBV9 | CASSETGGGYGYTF
TRBV28 | CASSFLTGELFF
TRBV7-2 | CASSYISGSTGELFF
TRBV13 | CASSATGGNTEAFF
TRBV5-6 | CASSLSSYNEQFF
TRBV9 | CASSVGQGNQPQHF
TRBV5-6 | CASSPSRLAETQYF
TRBV10-3 | CVSTRGTEAFF
TRBV12-5 | CASGLVVQAGTGELFF
TRBV15 | CATSSPDRADNTEAFF
TRBV2 | CASSDRGSVNSPLHF
TRBV9 | CASSVELAGGSYNEQFF
TRBV29-1 | CSVYLLRNTEAFF
TRBV27 | CASTDLGAWASPLHF
TRBV2 | CASGGASGPQHF
TRBV4-2 | CASSQDQGNYGYTF
TRBV6-1 | CASSEWHGDSPLHF
TRBV5-1 | CASSLDTSETGELFF
TRBV7-9 | CASSYDREAQPQHF
TRBV20-1 | CRPAGYEQYF
TRBV7-2 | CASSRDRYEQYF
TRBV6-5 | CASSYSRTKADTQYF
TRBV7-9 | CASSPGRFLAEAFF
TRBV2 | CASDKTRRGVSTDTQYF
TRBV7-6 | CASSPRQGGASFF
TRBV6-1 | CASHRGGGNSYEQYF
TRBV7-2 | CASSSRTGSANYGYTF
TRBV2 | CASSDLRGAGELFF
TRBV10-3 | CAISEKGAGYGYTF
TRBV2 | CASRASTGANVLTF
TRBV6-1 | CASSPGLGANQPQHF
TRBV5-8 | CASSQDFGSGNTIYF
TRBV15 | CATSTHGQGRQTQYF